This is a list of T cell receptor beta chains from one sample in a study of blood T cells in healthy people across ages. Via MiXCR, TCRdb re-called the 5' RACE reads, giving one row per CDR3 protein. In the table there are under 2 million distinct CDR3 sequences, roughly 32% of which are singletons. The sample was blood. The receptors come from a woman between 25 and 40 years old in good health. The CDR3 runs from the conserved cysteine through the conserved F or W.

v_call: TRBV4-1; j_call: TRBJ1-6; cdr3_aa: CASSQDTNSPLHF
v_call: TRBV9; j_call: TRBJ2-1; cdr3_aa: CASTPTGAYNEQFF
v_call: TRBV18; j_call: TRBJ1-2; cdr3_aa: CASSTRVTPGTNYGYTF
v_call: TRBV4-1; j_call: TRBJ2-1; cdr3_aa: CASSRVVLASGINEQFF
v_call: TRBV20-1; j_call: TRBJ1-2; cdr3_aa: CSASVQDYGYTF
v_call: TRBV12-3/TRBV12-4; j_call: TRBJ2-1; cdr3_aa: CASNGLAGVHNEQFF
v_call: TRBV29-1; j_call: TRBJ2-2; cdr3_aa: CSVPTRYTGELFF
v_call: TRBV20-1; j_call: TRBJ2-1; cdr3_aa: CSARTAAGYNKQFF
v_call: TRBV30; j_call: TRBJ2-7; cdr3_aa: CAWSVDRGRYEQYF
v_call: TRBV4-2; j_call: TRBJ2-6; cdr3_aa: CASSQNSHRETGANVLTF
v_call: TRBV20-1; j_call: TRBJ1-2; cdr3_aa: CRANRGSEGYTF
v_call: TRBV10-3; j_call: TRBJ2-5; cdr3_aa: CAISDLLAGPVQETQYF
v_call: TRBV30; j_call: TRBJ2-3; cdr3_aa: CAWSGDRDRYTDAQYF
v_call: TRBV20-1; j_call: TRBJ2-1; cdr3_aa: CSAPGAGEGNEQFF
v_call: TRBV5-1; j_call: TRBJ2-7; cdr3_aa: CASSLAPGQSYEQYF
v_call: TRBV24-1; j_call: TRBJ2-1; cdr3_aa: CATSDATRPNEQFF
v_call: TRBV7-6; j_call: TRBJ2-5; cdr3_aa: CASSFPDRGAKQETQYF
v_call: TRBV5-1; j_call: TRBJ2-5; cdr3_aa: CASSLDSLKTQYF
v_call: TRBV27; j_call: TRBJ1-2; cdr3_aa: CASSKFGTGNPYGYTF
v_call: TRBV29-1; j_call: TRBJ1-2; cdr3_aa: CSVLLPGTRSYGYTF
v_call: TRBV30; j_call: TRBJ2-7; cdr3_aa: CAWKHREHYEQYF
v_call: TRBV29-1; j_call: TRBJ2-7; cdr3_aa: CSVGRGYEQYF
v_call: TRBV29-1; j_call: TRBJ1-2; cdr3_aa: CSVEVQGNYGYTF
v_call: TRBV7-2; j_call: TRBJ1-2; cdr3_aa: CASSLGTGGRGYTF
v_call: TRBV7-9; j_call: TRBJ2-7; cdr3_aa: CASSLGGFNYEQYF
v_call: TRBV5-6; j_call: TRBJ2-5; cdr3_aa: CVSSLIAGAGAETQYF
v_call: TRBV10-3; j_call: TRBJ1-1; cdr3_aa: CAISEPMGFTEAFF
v_call: TRBV20-1; j_call: TRBJ1-2; cdr3_aa: CSAPGSRVYYGYTF